The 20 T cell receptor beta chains listed next were all sequenced from one sample in a study of T cell repertoires in cytomegalovirus infection. TCRdb reanalysed the reads using MiXCR and keeps one entry per CDR3 protein. The data contain roughly 640,000 distinct CDR3 sequences, around 24% of them singletons. The specimen was CD8+ T cells from PBMCs. The receptors were gathered from a human donor in good health (CMV status not recorded). Some clones in this sample may be carry-over from other donors' samples.

CDR3 loop: CASSLDRATQYF. The CDR3, as DNA: TGTGCCAGCAGCTTAGACAGGGCGACCCAGTACTTC. The chain links TRBV7-9 to TRBJ2-5, with a weak D call TRBD1 (6 bases). This CDR3 spans 12 amino acids. Trimming cost V 1 base and J 7 bases, with 7 bases left between them. Looked up from germline, CDR1 is SEHNR and CDR2 is FQNEAQ (reference sequence).

This chain links TRBV23-1 with TRBJ2-5; D assignment may be TRBD1 or TRBD2 (6 bases each). TRBV23-1 falls under the ORF class, with uncertain function. The CDR3 runs to 15 residues. V was clipped by 8 bases and J by 3 bases, with 19 bases between them. CDR3 in DNA: TGCGCCAGCGACCCACGACAGGAGGGGGAAGAGACCCAGTACTTC. This codes for CASDPRQEGEETQYF.

This clonotype came up many times. The rearrangement uses TRBV7-8 and TRBJ1-1; D perhaps matches TRBD1 (5 bases). The V end was cut by 5 bases, the J end by 3 bases, with 16 bases between. The germline V gene has CDR1 SGHVS and CDR2 FQNEAQ. This CDR3 is 15 amino acids long. CDR3: CASSPRIRVDTEAFF. CDR3 DNA sequence: TGTGCCAGCAGCCCGCGTATCAGGGTTGACACTGAAGCTTTCTTT.

This clonotype has more than one count but fewer than ten. The chain carries TRBV11-2 and TRBJ2-7, with D perhaps matching TRBD1 or TRBD2 (5 bases each). CDR3 size: 11 residues. V gave up 8 bases and J gave up 7 bases, with 12 bases separating them. CDR1 and CDR2 from the germline V gene are SGHAT and FQNNGV. In DNA, the CDR3 is TGTGCCAGCGGCCGTGGGGGTGAGCAGTACGTC. Protein: CASGRGGEQYV.

The chain has TRBV14 and TRBJ2-6; D may correspond to TRBD1 or TRBD2 (5 bases each). The CDR3 has 19 amino acids. Germline assignment: CDR1 SGHDN and CDR2 FVKESK. V lost 7 bases and J lost 0, with 22 bases in between. The CDR3 DNA follows: TGTGCCAGCAACCGGGCAATCGGGACGCGTATCTCTGGGGCCAACGTCCTGACTTTC. Its translation is CASNRAIGTRISGANVLTF.

This clonotype was seen at least ten times. The chain uses TRBV6-2 or TRBV6-3 and TRBJ2-7, with TRBD1 identical over 7 bases. J was trimmed by 1 base and V by 2 bases; bases with no gene match: 5. The CDR3 consists of 15 residues. CDR1 is MNHEY, CDR2 SVGEGT, per germline. The CDR3 sequence is CASSYETGNSYEQYV. The CDR3 coding sequence is TGTGCCAGCAGTTACGAGACAGGGAATTCCTACGAGCAGTACGTC.

In this sample, this clonotype turned up many times. The chain uses TRBV7-6 and TRBJ2-1; D is perhaps TRBD1 (6 bases). This CDR3 has 17 amino acids. Germline CDR1 reads SGHVS; CDR2 reads FNYEAQ. Deletions cut 0 bases from V and 8 bases from J, with 20 bases between. The CDR3 loop reads CASSLARASWGHHEQFF. In DNA, the CDR3 is TGTGCCAGCAGCTTAGCGAGGGCTAGTTGGGGACACCATGAGCAGTTCTTC.

The chain carries TRBV20-1 and TRBJ1-4; D is perhaps TRBD1 (6 bases). The germline gives CDR1 DFQATT, CDR2 SNEGSKA (reference sequence). V dropped 3 bases and J dropped 3 bases, with 8 bases sitting between them. The CDR3 runs to 13 residues. For the CDR3, the DNA is TGCAGTGCTAGTAACAGGGCTAATGAAAAACTGTTTTTT. Translating it yields CSASNRANEKLFF.

As regards this clonotype: Relative to the germline gene, one junction end is altered; a read error may explain this. The CDR3 region has the DNA TGTGTCAGCAAATGGGCAGGGGGTAATCAGCCCCAGCATTTT. This translates into CVSKWAGGNQPQHF. The rearrangement joins TRBV6-2 or TRBV6-3 to TRBJ1-5; the match to TRBD1 covers 7 bases. Germline assignment: CDR1 MNHEY and CDR2 SVGEGT. This CDR3 has 14 residues.

The V and J genes are TRBV13 and TRBJ1-3, with D perhaps matching TRBD1 (5 bases). There are 16 residues in the CDR3. V was trimmed by 4 bases and J by 4 bases, leaving 17 bases between them. Germline V lookup: CDR1 PRHDT, CDR2 FYEKMQ (reference sequence). CDR3: CASSSRGRGNGNTIYF. CDR3 DNA sequence: TGTGCCAGCAGCTCCCGGGGGAGAGGGAACGGAAACACCATATATTTT.

The J gene is TRBJ1-2, the V gene TRBV13, with 8 bases aligning to TRBD1. CDR1 is PRHDT, CDR2 FYEKMQ, per germline (reference sequence). CDR3 length equals 15 residues. V was clipped by 4 bases and J by 3 bases; unmatched bases: 7. Here the CDR3 DNA reads TGTGCCAGCAGCTCGATACAGGGGGGTGACTATGGCTACACCTTC. Its protein is CASSSIQGGDYGYTF. Combining the CDR3 with reference TRBV13 and TRBJ1-2 gives the whole variable domain AAGVIQSPRHLIKEKRETATLKCYPIPRHDTVYWYQQGPGQDPQFLISFYEKMQSDKGSIPDRFSAQQFSDYHSELNMSSLELGDSALYFCASSSIQGGDYGYTFGSGTRLTVV.

This clonotype was seen more than once but under ten times. The J gene is TRBJ2-7, the V gene TRBV7-9; maybe TRBD1 (6 bases). Deletions cut 8 bases from V and 2 bases from J, with 10 bases between. Germline V gene sequence: CDR1 SEHNR, CDR2 FQNEAQ (reference sequence). The CDR3 is 12 amino acids. The CDR3: CASSGTPYEQYF. CDR3 nucleotide sequence: TGTGCCAGCTCCGGGACACCCTACGAGCAGTACTTC. Variable domain in full (rest from reference TRBV7-9 and TRBJ2-7): DTGVSQNPRHKITKRGQNVTFRCDPISEHNRLYWYRQTLGQGPEFLTYFQNEAQLEKSRLLSDRFSAERPKGSFSTLEIQRTEQGDSAMYLCASSGTPYEQYFGPGTRLTVT.

This clonotype showed up just a few times. V is TRBV19 and J is TRBJ2-1, with 11 bases that match TRBD2. The CDR3 sequence is 16 residues long. Per germline, CDR1 LNHDA and CDR2 SQIVND (reference sequence). V was pared by 3 bases and J by 7 bases, with 8 bases of the junction left unmatched. CDR3 in amino acids: CASSIPTSGGSNEQFF. CDR3 DNA sequence: TGTGCCAGTAGTATCCCCACTAGCGGGGGTAGTAATGAGCAGTTCTTC.

This clonotype turned up a few times. The chain combines TRBV28 with TRBJ1-5, with D unresolved. The germline gives CDR1 MDHEN, CDR2 SYDVKM. The CDR3 covers 14 residues. The V gene lost 3 bases and the J gene lost 3 bases, with 9 bases spanning the gap. DNA of the CDR3: TGTGCCAGCAGTTTTTGGGCTCTCAATCAGCCCCAGCATTTT. As protein: CASSFWALNQPQHF.

Of note for this clonotype: Since a much larger clone is just one base distant, this may be a read error. J is TRBJ2-1 and V is TRBV7-9; D is perhaps TRBD1 or TRBD2 (5 bases each). The germline V gene encodes CDR1 SEHNR and CDR2 FQNEAQ (reference sequence). CDR3 length: 15 amino acids. V lost 5 bases and J 0 bases, leaving 11 bases between the germline ends. The CDR3: CASSIGTPSYNEQFF. DNA for the CDR3: TGTGCCAGCAGCATCGGGACGCCCTCCTACAATGAGCAGTTCTTC.

This clonotype was recorded many times. The chain recombines TRBV7-2 with TRBJ2-1, with a weak D call TRBD1 (5 bases). Per the germline V gene, CDR1 is SGHTA and CDR2 is FQGNSA. The CDR3 extends over 13 amino acids. Trimming pared 3 bases from V and 4 bases from J, leaving 7 bases between. CDR3 residues: CASSFGAYNEQFF. The DNA of the CDR3 is TGTGCCAGCAGCTTTGGGGCTTACAATGAGCAGTTCTTC.

Remarks on this clonotype: A much larger clone differs from this one at a single base, so this may be a read error. This chain uses TRBV10-3 with TRBJ1-5, with 10 bases matching TRBD1. The germline CDR1 and CDR2 sequences are ENHRY and SYGVKD. The trim removed 0 bases at V and 3 bases at J, leaving 2 bases unmatched. This CDR3 is 16 amino acids long. The CDR3 nucleotides are TGTGCCATCAGTGAGTCCGGGACAGGGGACAATCAGCCCCAGCATTTT. This codes for CAISESGTGDNQPQHF.

This clonotype was seen at least ten times. The chain couples TRBV7-2 to TRBJ1-4; D unclear. Trimming cost V 5 bases and J 6 bases, with 13 bases left between them. Germline loops: CDR1 SGHTA, CDR2 FQGNSA. This CDR3 is 14 amino acids long. CDR3 DNA: TGTGCCAGCAGCCCTAGACCTTGGGATGAAAAACTGTTTTTT. Encoded protein: CASSPRPWDEKLFF.

This clonotype was detected a few times. This rearrangement joins TRBV12-3 or TRBV12-4 to TRBJ2-6, with a tentative D call TRBD1 (6 bases). Trimming removed 7 bases from V and 0 bases from J, with 16 bases in between. The CDR3 has 17 residues. The CDR3 sequence: CASNEPGQNSGANVLTF. In DNA, the CDR3 is TGTGCCAGCAACGAGCCGGGACAAAACTCTGGGGCCAACGTCCTGACTTTC.

This clonotype was seen only a few times. This rearrangement joins TRBV19 to TRBJ1-5, with D perhaps TRBD1 (5 bases). Looked up from germline, CDR1 is LNHDA and CDR2 is SQIVND (reference sequence). This CDR3 contains 15 residues. V was trimmed by 3 bases and J by 1 base, leaving 10 bases between them. CDR3 sequence reads: CASSMGGRSNQPQHF. Here the CDR3 DNA reads TGTGCCAGTAGTATGGGGGGACGGAGCAATCAGCCCCAGCATTTT.